These 18 T cell receptor beta chains originate from one sample sequenced in a study of Graves' ophthalmopathy and Graves' hyperthyroidism. The authors amplified TCR beta CDR3 regions, and they did so from RNA transcripts for repertoire sequencing. Scientists carried out first-round RT-PCR using HTBI primers and then a second-round multiplex PCR. A single record per CDR3 protein comes from TCRdb applying MiXCR to the multiplex PCR reads. This repertoire shows 450,000 or so distinct CDR3 sequences, over 13% found once; its top ten account for 9.5% to 10%. Material: blood. The receptors originated from a woman aged 25 to 39 with Graves' ophthalmopathy.

This clonotype appeared many times. This sequence joins TRBV30 and TRBJ1-2; D remains unclear. The CDR3 totals 13 residues. The V end was cut by 1 base, the J end by 4 bases, with 10 bases between. Germline V gene lookup returns CDR1 GTSNPN and CDR2 SVGIG (reference sequence). The CDR3 loop reads CAWSGMVSYGYTF. The CDR3 DNA follows: TGTGCCTGGAGTGGAATGGTGAGCTATGGCTACACCTTC.

The genes are TRBV7-8 and TRBJ1-1; D is possibly TRBD1 (5 bases). Trimming shortened V by 1 base and J by 3 bases, and 15 bases separated the two germline ends. The CDR3 is made up of 16 amino acids. Germline lookup yields CDR1 SGHVS and CDR2 FQNEAQ. The CDR3 sequence: CASSLVIGRGHTEAFF. The CDR3 nucleotides read TGTGCCAGCAGCTTAGTCATCGGAAGGGGTCACACTGAAGCTTTCTTT.

A single count supports this clonotype. This could be a read error, since a much larger clone is one nucleotide away. V is TRBV18 and J is TRBJ1-1; possible D gene TRBD1, 5 bases. CDR1 and CDR2 from the germline V gene are KGHSH and LQKENI. The CDR3 is 11 residues long. The CDR3 spells CTSSPGGEAFF. Written as DNA, the CDR3 is TGTACCAGCTCACCTGGGGGTGAAGCTTTCTTT.

This clonotype has ten or more counts. V is TRBV10-3 and J is TRBJ1-2; possibly TRBD1 for D (6 bases). Deletions cut 3 bases from V and 1 base from J, with 9 bases between. CDR3 length: 14 residues. The germline gives CDR1 ENHRY, CDR2 SYGVKD. CDR3: CAISESRGNYGYTF. CDR3 bases: TGTGCCATCAGTGAATCCAGGGGTAACTATGGCTACACCTTC.

This clonotype was counted at least ten times. The J gene is TRBJ1-2, the V gene TRBV2; unclear D gene. The CDR3 runs to 12 residues. Trimming cost V 2 bases and J 7 bases, with 8 bases left between them. Germline V CDR1 and CDR2: SNHLY, FYNNEI. CDR3 sequence (DNA): TGTGCCAGCAGTGAACGGTTAGGTGGCTACACCTTC. It translates to CASSERLGGYTF.

This clonotype was detected many times. The chain joins TRBV29-1 to TRBJ2-5, with a weak D call TRBD1 (5 bases). The CDR3 is 12 amino acids. Germline V gene lookup returns CDR1 SQVTM and CDR2 ANQGSEA. The germline V and J ends were trimmed by 6 bases and 3 bases, with 11 bases remaining between them. The DNA for the CDR3 is TGCAGCGTGGGGCCGGTAGAAGAGACCCAGTACTTC. Translated, it gives CSVGPVEETQYF.

The chain joins TRBV19 to TRBJ1-1, with D unclear. Between the trimmed V and J ends, which lost 3 bases and 2 bases, there was a span of 22 bases. This CDR3 comprises 18 residues. Germline CDR1 and CDR2: LNHDA and SQIVND (reference sequence). This CDR3 is CASSIHRQGRLRNTEAFF. The DNA of the CDR3 is TGTGCCAGTAGTATCCACAGACAAGGACGTCTTCGAAACACTGAAGCTTTCTTT.

This clonotype was seen at least ten times. The V gene is TRBV15, the J gene TRBJ2-7; 10 bases match TRBD2. Germline V gene data show CDR1 as LNHNV and CDR2 as YYDKDF (reference sequence). J lost 4 bases, V lost 0 bases, and 3 bases had no gene match. This CDR3 comprises 15 residues. The CDR3 sequence: CATSRDRLAGYEQYF. DNA for the CDR3: TGTGCCACCAGCAGAGATCGACTAGCGGGTTACGAGCAGTACTTC.

This clonotype was observed at least ten times. J is TRBJ1-1 and V is TRBV12-3 or TRBV12-4; tentative D call: TRBD1 (6 bases). Trimming took 11 bases from V and 1 from J, leaving 11 bases between them. The CDR3 has 12 amino acids. The CDR3 is CAAHRANTEAFF. The CDR3 coding sequence is TGTGCCGCCCACAGGGCGAACACTGAAGCTTTCTTT.

This clonotype was recorded many times. V gene TRBV6-1 combines with J gene TRBJ2-3; D ambiguous. Trimming took off 3 bases at V and 5 bases at J, with 9 bases between the two ends. Looked up from germline, CDR1 is MNHNS and CDR2 is SASEGT. The CDR3 consists of 13 residues. The CDR3 loop is CASSDFTVDTQYF. DNA for the CDR3: TGTGCCAGCAGTGACTTTACAGTAGATACGCAGTATTTT.

In this sample, this clonotype turned up many times. This chain uses TRBV30 with TRBJ2-2, with D maybe TRBD2 (6 bases). Trimming removed 5 bases from V and 6 bases from J, with 16 bases in between. This CDR3 has 14 amino acids. Germline lookup yields CDR1 GTSNPN and CDR2 SVGIG (reference sequence). Here the CDR3 DNA reads TGTGCCTGGGGGATTGGCGGGGAGTCCGGGGAGCTGTTTTTT. It encodes CAWGIGGESGELFF.

V and J are TRBV12-3 or TRBV12-4 and TRBJ2-7, with TRBD1 matching 12 bases. The CDR3 totals 16 residues. J gave up 7 bases and V 8 bases, and 15 bases lay outside the gene matches. The CDR3 bases are TGTGCCAGCGGGAGGGGGACAGGGGGCCTCCGGGGGGAGCAGTACTTC. This codes for CASGRGTGGLRGEQYF.

This clonotype was seen many times. CDR3 nucleotide sequence: TGTGCCAGCAGTATAGTTAGCGGGGGGCTCCAAGAGACCCAGTACTTC. Its translation is CASSIVSGGLQETQYF. The V gene is TRBV12-3 or TRBV12-4, the J gene TRBJ2-5; 10 bases match TRBD2. V gave up 5 bases and J gave up 1 base; unmatched junction bases: 7. The CDR3 runs to 16 residues.

The rearrangement uses TRBV20-1 and TRBJ1-2; D is possibly TRBD1 (5 bases). V was clipped by 6 bases and J by 6 bases, with 20 bases between them. The germline V gene encodes CDR1 DFQATT and CDR2 SNEGSKA (reference sequence). The CDR3 covers 14 residues. CDR3 nucleotides: TGCAGTGCCGACAACTTTCAGGGAAAGGATGGCTACACCTTC. This encodes CSADNFQGKDGYTF.

This clonotype was counted at least ten times. The J gene is TRBJ1-6, the V gene TRBV9, with D possibly being TRBD1 (6 bases). The V end lost 0 bases, the J end lost 7 bases, and 11 bases lay between the germline ends. From germline, CDR1 is SGDLS and CDR2 YYNGEE. This CDR3 has 15 residues. The CDR3 sequence is CASSVETGLNSPLHF. CDR3 DNA: TGTGCCAGCAGCGTAGAAACAGGGCTGAATTCACCCCTCCACTTT.

Many counts were recorded for this clonotype. V usage is TRBV11-3 and J usage is TRBJ1-2; a possible D gene is TRBD1 (6 bases). V lost 11 bases to trimming and J lost 2 bases, with 9 bases between them. Looked up from germline, CDR1 is SGHNT and CDR2 is YENEEA. The CDR3 has 11 amino acids. The CDR3 loop reads CADGTNYGYTF. The DNA of the CDR3 is TGTGCCGACGGGACAAACTATGGCTACACCTTC.

The table lists this clonotype with many counts. The gene calls are TRBV28 and TRBJ2-7, with 8 positions matching TRBD1. CDR3 length equals 15 residues. V was clipped by 8 bases and J by 5 bases; unmatched bases: 14. Germline values: CDR1 MDHEN, CDR2 SYDVKM. For the CDR3, the DNA is TGTGCCAGCCCCCCGGGGACAGGAGATACCCACGAGCAGTACTTC. Amino acids: CASPPGTGDTHEQYF.

This clonotype was counted a few times. Germline and junction disagree at one end, which may indicate a read error. V gene TRBV19 combines with J gene TRBJ2-4, with D possibly being TRBD1 or TRBD2 (5 bases each). Germline CDR1 reads LNHDA; CDR2 reads SQIVND (reference sequence). The CDR3 is 15 amino acids. The CDR3 nucleotides are TGTGCCAGTAGTTATGGGGACCGGGCCAAAAACATTAAGTACTTC. This codes for CASSYGDRAKNIKYF.